What follows are 27 T cell receptor beta chains derived from one specimen sequenced in a study of cytomegalovirus exposure and HLA in healthy donors. The study ran its PCR with 60 Vbeta and 13 Jbeta primers. Produced via immunoSEQ multiplex PCR; TCRdb's table is partial and in-frame only. The table includes around 80,000 clones, more than 60% detected once. Sequenced: PBMCs. The receptors were sampled from a young man in good health and CMV-seropositive.

A single count supports this clone. The genes are TRBV25-1 and TRBJ2-7; D perhaps matches TRBD1 (5 bases). The CDR3 spans 12 residues. Germline values: CDR1 MGHDK, CDR2 SYGVNS. V was clipped by 2 bases and J by 5 bases, with 7 bases between them. This CDR3 reads CASSEGAHEQYF. CDR3 nucleotide sequence: TGTGCCAGCAGTGAAGGGGCCCACGAGCAGTACTTC.

In this sample, this clone is medium-sized. The V and J genes are TRBV5-4 and TRBJ2-1, with a weak D call TRBD2 (6 bases). Trimming removed 3 bases at V and 1 base at J, with 14 bases between. The CDR3 extends over 16 amino acids. The germline V gene has CDR1 SGHNT and CDR2 YYREEE (reference sequence). The CDR3 nucleotides are TGTGCCAGCAGCTCACCGGGACTCCAGTCCTACAATGAGCAGTTCTTC. Residues: CASSSPGLQSYNEQFF.

The chain couples TRBV7-8 to TRBJ2-5, with TRBD1 as a possible D gene (7 bases). The germline V gene has CDR1 SGHVS and CDR2 FQNEAQ. V lost 8 bases, J lost 1 base, and 17 bases lay in between. The CDR3 has 15 amino acids. Here the CDR3 DNA reads TGTGCCAGCGCCACATGGGGGGACAGCCAAGAGACCCAGTACTTC. Protein: CASATWGDSQETQYF.

In its sample, this clone was seen once. The V call is TRBV6-5, the J call TRBJ2-5; D not resolved. This CDR3 has 11 amino acids. Germline V gene lookup returns CDR1 MNHEY and CDR2 SVGAGI. Trimming removed 2 bases from V and 9 bases from J, with 7 bases in between. The CDR3 reads CASSYGRAQYF. Here the CDR3 DNA reads TGTGCCAGCAGTTACGGCCGGGCCCAGTACTTC.

In its sample, this clone was seen once. This chain uses TRBV18 with TRBJ1-1; the D gene is possibly TRBD1 (5 bases). V was trimmed by 4 bases and J by 1 base, leaving 10 bases between them. CDR1 KGHSH and CDR2 LQKENI come from the germline V gene. CDR3 length: 14 amino acids. The CDR3 region has the DNA TGTGCCAGCTCACTGCGCCAGGGGAACACTGAAGCTTTCTTT. Protein product: CASSLRQGNTEAFF.

The CDR3 coding sequence is TGTGCCAGCAGCTATGCGGGGGTCCAGGAGGAGCAGTTCTTC. This gives the protein CASSYAGVQEEQFF. The chain has TRBV7-2 and TRBJ2-1; 7 bases agree with TRBD2. The length of the CDR3 is 14 residues. After removal of 4 bases from V and 10 bases from J, the junction contained 10 bases not matched to a gene. Germline V gene data show CDR1 as SGHTA and CDR2 as FQGNSA.

The V call is TRBV4-1, the J call TRBJ2-1; maybe TRBD1 (6 bases). The germline V and J ends were trimmed by 3 bases and 7 bases, with 16 bases remaining between them. The germline CDR1 and CDR2 sequences are MGHRA and YSYEKL. The CDR3 has 15 residues. In DNA, the CDR3 is TGCGCCAGCAGCCAGCCGAGGACAGCTAAGAATGAGCAGTTCTTC. Protein sequence: CASSQPRTAKNEQFF.

This rearrangement joins TRBV5-1 to TRBJ1-1; D might be TRBD1 (6 bases). The CDR3 extends over 13 amino acids. V was clipped by 0 bases and J by 6 bases, with 9 bases between them. The germline V gene has CDR1 SGHRS and CDR2 YFSETQ. CDR3: CASSLDRESEAFF. CDR3 coding DNA: TGCGCCAGCAGCTTGGACAGGGAGTCTGAAGCTTTCTTT.

There are a few counts of this clone. This chain connects TRBV7-8 to TRBJ2-7, with 8 positions matching TRBD2. Germline CDR1 reads SGHVS; CDR2 reads FQNEAQ. J was trimmed by 6 bases and V by 3 bases; bases with no gene match: 4. The CDR3 runs 13 residues. Here the CDR3 reads CASSLGLEGEQYF. In DNA form, the CDR3 reads TGTGCCAGCAGCTTGGGACTAGAGGGCGAGCAGTACTTC.

This clone is a singleton in its sample. CDR3 DNA: TGTGCCAGCAGTGAAAGAGGTCACCTCAAAGAGACCCAGTACTTC. Amino acid sequence: CASSERGHLKETQYF. This chain connects TRBV25-1 to TRBJ2-5; no clear D gene. The CDR3 covers 15 residues. V gave up 2 bases and J gave up 3 bases, with 13 bases separating them. Germline V gives CDR1 MGHDK, CDR2 SYGVNS.

The V call is TRBV4-2, the J call TRBJ1-1; perhaps TRBD1 as D (5 bases). The CDR3 totals 15 residues. CDR1 and CDR2 (germline): LGHNA, YNFKEQ. The germline V and J ends were trimmed by 1 base and 4 bases, with 13 bases remaining between them. The CDR3 loop is CASSQVLRVPTEAFF. The CDR3 DNA reads TGTGCCAGCAGCCAAGTACTCAGGGTGCCCACTGAAGCTTTCTTT.

The DNA of the CDR3 is TGCAGTGCTCCGACTAGCTACGAGCAGTACTTC. As protein: CSAPTSYEQYF. V is TRBV20-1 and J is TRBJ2-7; perhaps TRBD2 as D (6 bases). The V and J ends lost 5 bases and 3 bases respectively, with 8 bases between them. The CDR3 covers 11 residues. The V gene's germline CDR1 is DFQATT and CDR2 SNEGSKA (reference sequence).

There are a few counts of this clone. The CDR3 protein is CASSESVYRGEAFF. CDR3 coding DNA: TGTGCCAGCAGTGAATCAGTTTATCGGGGGGAAGCTTTCTTT. The chain is built from TRBV6-1 and TRBJ1-1, with D perhaps TRBD1 (5 bases). V was pared by 2 bases and J by 8 bases, with 15 bases between. This CDR3 has 14 residues. Germline V gene sequence: CDR1 MNHNS, CDR2 SASEGT.

This rearrangement joins TRBV11-2 to TRBJ1-3; TRBD1 aligns across 9 bases. Per germline, CDR1 SGHAT and CDR2 FQNNGV. The V and J ends lost 4 bases and 4 bases, in that order; junction bases with no gene match: 8. CDR3 length equals 16 residues. CDR3 protein: CASSSTGQGFGNTIYF. In DNA form, the CDR3 reads TGTGCCAGCAGCTCCACGGGACAGGGTTTCGGAAACACCATATATTTT.

This clone was counted a single time. This chain connects TRBV7-3 to TRBJ2-3, with D unclear. Germline CDR1 is SGHTA and CDR2 is FQGTGA. The CDR3 has 12 amino acids. The V gene lost 5 bases and the J gene lost 3 bases, with 6 bases spanning the gap. CDR3 bases: TGTGCCAGCAGCCCTAATACAGATACGCAGTATTTT. Translation: CASSPNTDTQYF.

The V gene is TRBV14, the J gene TRBJ1-5; D unresolved. V lost 2 bases and J lost 4, with 6 bases in between. This CDR3 is 13 amino acids long. Germline CDR1 is SGHDN and CDR2 is FVKESK. CDR3 sequence reads: CASSQFLNQPQHF. The CDR3 DNA reads TGTGCCAGCAGCCAATTTCTTAATCAGCCCCAGCATTTT.

This clone was counted between two and nine times. CDR3 in amino acids: CASSLGQGAGYNEQFF. The CDR3 DNA sequence: TGCGCCAGCAGCTTGGGGCAGGGGGCTGGGTACAATGAGCAGTTCTTC. The rearrangement uses TRBV5-1 and TRBJ2-1, with TRBD1 identical over 8 bases. CDR1 is SGHRS and CDR2 is YFSETQ in the germline V gene. V gave up 0 bases and J gave up 4 bases; unmatched junction bases: 6. There are 16 residues in the CDR3.

This clone showed up just a few times. V is TRBV7-8 and J is TRBJ1-1; D is unresolved. Trimming pared 3 bases from V and 0 bases from J, leaving 8 bases between. The CDR3 extends over 14 amino acids. Germline V gene sequence: CDR1 SGHVS, CDR2 FQNEAQ. The CDR3: CASSFRSVNTEAFF. The CDR3 DNA follows: TGTGCCAGCAGCTTTCGTTCGGTGAACACTGAAGCTTTCTTT. Full variable domain (remainder filled in from reference TRBV7-8 and TRBJ1-1): GAGVSQSPRYKVAKRGQDVALRCDPISGHVSLFWYQQALGQGPEFLTYFQNEAQLDKSGLPSDRFFAERPEGSVSTLKIQRTQQEDSAVYLCASSFRSVNTEAFFGQGTRLTVV.

The chain recombines TRBV27 with TRBJ1-1; tentatively, D is TRBD1 (6 bases). This CDR3 is built from 13 residues. Germline assignment: CDR1 MNHEY and CDR2 SMNVEV (reference sequence). V lost 8 bases to trimming and J lost 3 bases, with 13 bases between them. CDR3 residues: CASSPGADTEAFF. For the CDR3, the DNA is TGTGCCAGCTCGCCAGGGGCCGACACTGAAGCTTTCTTT.

This clone was recorded once. The chain is built from TRBV7-2 and TRBJ1-3; D perhaps matches TRBD1 (6 bases). The germline gives CDR1 SGHTA, CDR2 FQGNSA. V dropped 4 bases and J dropped 0 bases, with 13 bases sitting between them. The CDR3 loop spans 16 amino acids. This CDR3 is CASSSRGSRSGNTIYF. CDR3 coding DNA: TGTGCCAGCAGCTCCAGGGGCAGCCGCTCTGGAAACACCATATATTTT.

This chain uses TRBV28 with TRBJ1-5; 8 positions match TRBD1. The V gene end was trimmed by 2 bases and the J gene end by 3 bases; junction bases not matched to a gene: 3. This CDR3 region has 15 residues. From germline, CDR1 is MDHEN and CDR2 SYDVKM. CDR3 DNA sequence: TGTGCCAGCAGTTTAACACAGGGGGTCAATCAGCCCCAGCATTTT. Encoded protein: CASSLTQGVNQPQHF.

A single count supports this clone. The chain carries TRBV5-1 and TRBJ2-1; D call uncertain. CDR3 size: 15 residues. V was cut by 0 bases and J by 6 bases, with 13 bases left in between. CDR1 and CDR2 (germline): SGHRS, YFSETQ. CDR3 amino acids: CASSLGATPPNEQFF. In nucleotides, the CDR3 is TGCGCCAGCAGCTTGGGAGCGACTCCACCCAATGAGCAGTTCTTC.

Here the CDR3 DNA reads TGTGCCAGCAGCGAAACCCCAGGGGGCGCAGAGACCCAGTACTTC. It specifies CASSETPGGAETQYF. The chain joins TRBV7-6 to TRBJ2-5; 8 nucleotides match TRBD1. Germline V gives CDR1 SGHVS, CDR2 FNYEAQ. The V and J ends lost 5 bases and 4 bases, in that order; junction bases with no gene match: 9. The CDR3 totals 15 residues.

The V gene is TRBV5-5, the J gene TRBJ1-2; D is perhaps TRBD1 (5 bases). This CDR3 is 13 amino acids long. CDR1 is SGHKS, CDR2 YYEKEE, per germline (reference sequence). V dropped 5 bases and J dropped 5 bases, with 13 bases sitting between them. CDR3 nucleotide sequence: TGTGCCAGCAGTATCACAGGCCGATATGGCTACACCTTC. Translating gives CASSITGRYGYTF.

The gene calls are TRBV7-8 and TRBJ2-1; D perhaps matches TRBD1 (6 bases). V shed 3 bases and J shed 10 bases, with 16 bases lying between them. The CDR3 runs to 14 residues. Germline CDR1 SGHVS, CDR2 FQNEAQ. The CDR3 bases are TGTGCCAGCAGCTTCGATCCAGGGGTTGGGGAGCAGTTCTTC. The encoded protein is CASSFDPGVGEQFF.

This clone was picked up one time. V usage is TRBV5-1 and J usage is TRBJ1-4; D is undetermined. The CDR3 covers 13 residues. Germline values: CDR1 SGHRS, CDR2 YFSETQ. Trimming cost V 2 bases and J 3 bases, with 5 bases left between them. For the CDR3, the DNA is TGCGCCAGCAGCTTTCTTGCTAATGAAAAACTGTTTTTT. This sequence encodes CASSFLANEKLFF.

The chain couples TRBV2 to TRBJ2-3; maybe TRBD1 (5 bases). The CDR3 is 18 amino acids. Trimming cost V 3 bases and J 0 bases, with 19 bases left between them. Germline CDR1 reads SNHLY; CDR2 reads FYNNEI. CDR3 DNA sequence: TGTGCCAGCAGTGAGACGAAAATGACAGATACTAGCACAGATACGCAGTATTTT. This gives the protein CASSETKMTDTSTDTQYF.